A selection of T cell receptor beta chains follows, all from one sample in a study of Ad26.COV2.S vaccination and SARS-CoV-2 variants. Assay: immunoSEQ multiplex PCR; the TCRdb copy retains only in-frame clones and omits some. Among about 460,000 clones listed, 70% to 90% were seen once. The sequenced sample was peripheral blood, obtained in a trial of Ad26.COV2.S vaccine versus placebo. The source of these receptors is a person aged 18-60 years who received the Ad26.COV2.S COVID-19 vaccine or a placebo. The CDR3 runs from the conserved cysteine through the conserved F or W. Fields, in order: J gene, clone size, D gene, V gene, CDR3 protein, CDR3 DNA. D genes are given only for firm matches. The size of a clone is reported for some rows only, either as once, few or many, or as a class for expanded clones.

TRBJ2-7	-	-	TRBV14	CASSQARVKLGYEQYF	TGTGCCAGCAGCCAAGCAAGGGTGAAACTGGGCTACGAGCAGTACTTC
TRBJ2-2	-	-	TRBV2	CASSDGNTGELFF	TGTGCCAGCTCAGACGGGAACACCGGGGAGCTGTTTTTT
TRBJ2-1	-	-	TRBV7-2	CASNRWGVSYNEQFF	TGTGCCAGCAACCGATGGGGGGTCTCCTACAATGAGCAGTTCTTC
TRBJ1-1	-	-	TRBV2	CASTNWGGNTEAFF	TGTGCCAGTACAAACTGGGGGGGGAACACTGAAGCTTTCTTT
TRBJ1-6	-	-	TRBV7-3	CASSLSGGAKGSPLHF	TGTGCCAGCAGCTTAAGTGGTGGGGCTAAGGGATCACCCCTCCACTTT
TRBJ1-1	-	-	TRBV28	CASRTPQGTNTEAFF	TGTGCCAGCAGAACACCACAGGGTACGAACACTGAAGCTTTCTTT
TRBJ2-1	-	TRBD1	TRBV27	CASSSPGQRYNEQFF	TGTGCCAGCAGCTCACCGGGACAGCGCTACAATGAGCAGTTCTTC
TRBJ2-3	-	-	TRBV30	CAWSVKGTDTQYF	TGTGCCTGGAGTGTAAAGGGAACAGATACGCAGTATTTT
TRBJ2-2	once	-	TRBV6-5	CASSYSGVGGELFF	TGTGCCAGCAGTTACTCAGGGGTTGGCGGGGAGCTGTTTTTT
TRBJ2-1	-	TRBD2	TRBV11-2	CASSLDLRGRIVHEQFF	TGTGCCAGCAGCTTAGATCTTCGCGGGAGAATAGTCCATGAGCAGTTCTTC
TRBJ2-3	-	TRBD1	TRBV5-4	CASSLGQGADTQYF	TGTGCCAGCAGCCTAGGACAGGGCGCAGATACGCAGTATTTT
TRBJ2-1	-	-	TRBV15	CATSKVPGLQFF	TGTGCCACCAGCAAAGTCCCGGGACTCCAGTTCTTC
TRBJ1-2	-	-	TRBV7-9	CASSFTQGDYGYTF	TGTGCCAGCAGCTTTACCCAGGGTGACTATGGCTACACCTTC
TRBJ2-1	-	TRBD2	TRBV3-1/TRBV3-2	CASTPVAGVSEQFF	TGTGCCAGCACCCCCGTAGCGGGAGTTTCTGAGCAGTTCTTC
TRBJ1-2	-	TRBD1	TRBV19	CASSQTGVYGYTF	TGTGCCAGTAGTCAAACAGGGGTCTATGGCTACACCTTC
TRBJ2-7	-	-	TRBV5-4	CASSLGFNTGFYEQYF	TGTGCCAGCAGCTTGGGGTTCAACACAGGCTTCTACGAGCAGTACTTC
TRBJ2-2	-	TRBD1	TRBV11-2	CASSPTGGSGELFF	TGTGCCAGCAGCCCAACAGGGGGTTCCGGGGAGCTGTTTTTT
TRBJ1-3	-	TRBD1	TRBV6-6	CASWTGAGNTIYF	TGTGCCAGTTGGACAGGGGCTGGAAACACCATATATTTT
TRBJ2-5	-	TRBD2	TRBV13	CASSLGTTSETQYF	TGTGCCAGCAGCCTCGGGACTACCTCGGAGACCCAGTACTTC
TRBJ2-5	-	TRBD2	TRBV15	CATSLRLAGGGETQYF	TGTGCCACCAGCCTACGACTAGCGGGGGGCGGGGAGACCCAGTACTTC
TRBJ1-5	few	-	TRBV2	CASSTGQKSNQPQHF	TGTGCCAGCAGTACTGGACAGAAAAGCAATCAGCCCCAGCATTTT
TRBJ1-5	-	-	TRBV5-6	CASSLSGEGSNQPQHF	TGTGCCAGCAGCTTGTCTGGGGAGGGAAGCAATCAGCCCCAGCATTTT
TRBJ2-7	few	-	TRBV19	CASSSGMLYEQYF	TGTGCCAGTAGTAGTGGGATGCTCTACGAGCAGTACTTC
TRBJ1-4	-	-	TRBV18	CASSPNEPATNEKLFF	TGTGCCAGCTCACCTAATGAACCCGCAACTAATGAAAAACTGTTTTTT
TRBJ1-1	-	-	TRBV7-2	CASSSLLDPNTEAFF	TGTGCCAGCAGCTCCCTCCTTGATCCTAACACTGAAGCTTTCTTT
TRBJ1-5	-	TRBD1	TRBV7-2	CASSLDRGRHQPQHF	TGTGCCAGCAGCCTCGACAGGGGGCGGCATCAGCCCCAGCATTTT
TRBJ1-1	-	-	TRBV7-6	CASSSFDEMNTEAFF	TGTGCCAGCAGTTCCTTCGACGAAATGAACACTGAAGCTTTCTTT
TRBJ2-3	-	-	TRBV5-1	CASSPSRGTQYF	TGCGCCAGCAGCCCCTCGAGAGGTACGCAGTATTTT
TRBJ2-6	once	TRBD1	TRBV3-1/TRBV3-2	CASSTGVTGANVLTF	TGTGCCAGCAGTACAGGGGTGACTGGGGCCAACGTCCTGACTTTC
TRBJ2-7	few	-	TRBV10-2	CASSETYEQYF	TGCGCCAGCAGCGAGACCTACGAGCAGTACTTC
TRBJ1-4	-	-	TRBV4-1	CASSPREGGEKLFF	TGCGCCAGCAGCCCCAGGGAGGGAGGTGAAAAACTGTTTTTT
TRBJ1-6	-	TRBD1	TRBV5-1	CASSRDRGRSPLHF	TGCGCCAGCAGCAGGGACAGGGGGCGTTCACCCCTCCACTTT
TRBJ1-3	-	-	TRBV9	CASSVDPSGGGNTIYF	TGTGCCAGCAGCGTAGACCCAAGCGGGGGAGGAAACACCATATATTTT
TRBJ2-5	few	-	TRBV5-1	CASSLGTRETQYF	TGCGCCAGCAGCCTGGGGACCCGGGAGACCCAGTACTTC
TRBJ2-5	-	TRBD2	TRBV3-1/TRBV3-2	CASSGRREGLQETQYF	TGTGCCAGCAGCGGCCGGCGGGAGGGCCTACAAGAGACCCAGTACTTC
TRBJ1-1	-	-	TRBV2	CASRGYTYTEAFF	TGTGCCAGCAGGGGTTACACTTACACTGAAGCTTTCTTT
TRBJ1-1	-	-	TRBV18	CASSPPGAFTEAFF	TGTGCCAGCTCACCGCCGGGGGCATTCACTGAAGCTTTCTTT
TRBJ2-7	once	TRBD1	TRBV6-2/TRBV6-3	CASSYGDRGSYEQYF	TGTGCCAGCAGTTACGGGGACAGGGGATCCTACGAGCAGTACTTC
TRBJ2-2	-	-	TRBV6-6	CASSYLQTGELFF	TGTGCCAGCAGTTACTTACAAACCGGGGAGCTGTTTTTT